Following are 32 T cell receptor beta chains from one sample sequenced in a study of blood T cell repertoires in COVID-19. Method: immunoSEQ multiplex PCR; TCRdb's copy keeps in-frame clones and lacks some. Of roughly 400,000 clones listed, approximately 88% were seen once; the top ten hold around 2%. The sequencing input was PBMCs or T cells enriched from blood (not recorded which). The receptor source for this set is a woman aged 40 to 50 with acute COVID-19.

The V gene is TRBV2, the J gene TRBJ2-1; 7 bases are a match to TRBD1. The CDR3 sequence is 13 residues long. V shed 6 bases, J shed 10 bases, and the junction held 9 bases outside the gene matches. The germline CDR1 and CDR2 sequences are SNHLY and FYNNEI. The chain's CDR3 is CASRGRQGLEQFF. CDR3 bases: TGTGCCAGCAGGGGGAGACAGGGTTTGGAGCAGTTCTTC.

V gene TRBV5-1 combines with J gene TRBJ1-1; a possible D gene is TRBD1 (6 bases). The CDR3 spans 17 residues. The germline V and J ends were trimmed by 0 bases and 7 bases, with 22 bases remaining between them. CDR1 SGHRS and CDR2 YFSETQ come from the germline V gene. The chain's CDR3 is CASSLGIRSGTSHEAFF. In DNA form, the CDR3 reads TGCGCCAGCAGCTTGGGAATTCGGTCCGGGACAAGTCATGAAGCTTTCTTT. The variable domain in full, with the rest retrieved from reference TRBV5-1 and TRBJ1-1, is KAGVTQTPRYLIKTRGQQVTLSCSPISGHRSVSWYQQTPGQGLQFLFEYFSETQRNKGNFPGRFSGRQFSNSRSEMNVSTLELGDSALYLCASSLGIRSGTSHEAFFGQGTRLTVV.

The chain combines TRBV2 with TRBJ2-4, with 9 bases aligning to TRBD1. CDR1 is SNHLY, CDR2 FYNNEI, per germline. This CDR3 is built from 13 residues. The junction had 6 bases not matched to a gene; V was cut back by 10 bases and J by 5 bases. CDR3 residues: CANSDRGENIQYF. DNA for the CDR3: TGTGCCAACTCGGACAGGGGTGAAAACATTCAGTACTTC.

The chain links TRBV11-2 to TRBJ1-5; TRBD1 matches 12 bases. Germline CDR1 and CDR2: SGHAT and FQNNGV. The trim removed 3 bases at V and 6 bases at J, leaving 3 bases unmatched. The CDR3 is made up of 15 amino acids. The CDR3, as DNA: TGTGCCAGCAGCTTGGGACAGGGGGCTGGTCAGCCCCAGCATTTT. Translation: CASSLGQGAGQPQHF.

The chain combines TRBV7-9 with TRBJ2-5; D ambiguous. Trimming took 1 base from V and 2 from J, leaving 8 bases between them. CDR1 is SEHNR, CDR2 FQNEAQ, per germline (reference sequence). This CDR3 is 14 amino acids long. CDR3 loop: CASSLGAYQETQYF. The CDR3 DNA reads as TGTGCCAGCAGCTTAGGAGCTTATCAAGAGACCCAGTACTTC.

This CDR3 reads CASSLDRDSNQPQHF. Written as DNA, the CDR3 is TGTGCCAGCAGCCTAGACAGGGATAGCAATCAGCCCCAGCATTTT. This sequence joins TRBV7-2 and TRBJ1-5; 7 positions match TRBD1. Germline-derived CDR1 and CDR2 are SGHTA and FQGNSA. Losses at the gene ends were 5 bases for V and 0 bases for J; bases not matched to a gene: 4. There are 15 residues in the CDR3.

This rearrangement joins TRBV6-5 to TRBJ1-1, with D uncertain. The CDR3 is 14 residues long. Per germline, CDR1 MNHEY and CDR2 SVGAGI. Trimming took off 2 bases at V and 2 bases at J, with 9 bases between the two ends. The CDR3: CASSYRTENTEAFF. In DNA, the CDR3 is TGTGCCAGCAGTTACCGAACAGAAAACACTGAAGCTTTCTTT.

V and J are TRBV19 and TRBJ1-1, with D uncertain. Per germline, CDR1 LNHDA and CDR2 SQIVND (reference sequence). The CDR3 has 13 amino acids. Trimming shortened V by 4 bases and J by 1 base, and 7 bases separated the two germline ends. The chain's CDR3 is CASSTLWNTEAFF. CDR3 nucleotide sequence: TGTGCCAGTAGTACCCTGTGGAACACTGAAGCTTTCTTT. Full variable domain (missing parts from reference TRBV19 and TRBJ1-1): DGGITQSPKYLFRKEGQNVTLSCEQNLNHDAMYWYRQDPGQGLRLIYYSQIVNDFQKGDIAEGYSVSREKKESFPLTVTSAQKNPTAFYLCASSTLWNTEAFFGQGTRLTVV.

The chain carries TRBV11-2 and TRBJ1-1; 7 nucleotides agree with TRBD1. CDR3 length: 16 amino acids. V shed 5 bases, J shed 0 bases, and the junction held 9 bases outside the gene matches. Germline V gives CDR1 SGHAT, CDR2 FQNNGV. The CDR3 reads CASSAGTAPMNTEAFF. CDR3 sequence (DNA): TGTGCCAGCAGCGCCGGGACAGCGCCCATGAACACTGAAGCTTTCTTT. Full variable domain (remainder filled in from reference TRBV11-2 and TRBJ1-1): EAGVAQSPRYKIIEKRQSVAFWCNPISGHATLYWYQQILGQGPKLLIQFQNNGVVDDSQLPKDRFSAERLKGVDSTLKIQPAKLEDSAVYLCASSAGTAPMNTEAFFGQGTRLTVV.

This clone showed up just a few times. The gene calls are TRBV19 and TRBJ1-5; 7 nucleotides line up with TRBD1. The CDR3 length is 15 residues. After removal of 5 bases from V and 0 bases from J, the junction contained 4 bases not matched to a gene. The germline V gene has CDR1 LNHDA and CDR2 SQIVND (reference sequence). Here the CDR3 DNA reads TGTGCCAGTAGTGAGGGGGCTTATAGCAATCAGCCCCAGCATTTT. This gives the protein CASSEGAYSNQPQHF.

The rearrangement links TRBV2 to TRBJ2-1; 8 nucleotides align to TRBD2. Germline CDR1 SNHLY, CDR2 FYNNEI. Losses at the gene ends were 6 bases for V and 6 bases for J; bases not matched to a gene: 7. The CDR3 extends over 14 amino acids. CDR3 in DNA: TGTGCCAGCAGCATCCTACTAGCGGCCAATGAGCAGTTCTTC. Translation gives CASSILLAANEQFF. Drawing the rest from reference TRBV2 and TRBJ2-1, the complete variable domain is EPEVTQTPSHQVTQMGQEVILRCVPISNHLYFYWYRQILGQKVEFLVSFYNNEISEKSEIFDDQFSVERPDGSNFTLKIRSTKLEDSAMYFCASSILLAANEQFFGPGTRLTVL.

V is TRBV3-1 (or the pseudogene TRBV3-2) and J is TRBJ1-4; the D is unclear. Germline-derived CDR1 and CDR2 are LGHDT and YNNKEL (reference sequence). The ends were cut back, 1 base at V and 5 bases at J, with 5 bases in the middle. The CDR3 is made up of 13 amino acids. The CDR3 reads CASSQGENEKLFF. The CDR3 DNA follows: TGTGCCAGCAGCCAAGGGGAGAATGAAAAACTGTTTTTT.

Here the CDR3 reads CASPTGTLSYEQYF. The DNA of the CDR3 is TGTGCCAGCCCAACCGGGACACTCTCCTACGAGCAGTACTTC. The chain carries TRBV25-1 and TRBJ2-7; tentative D call: TRBD1 (6 bases). Germline V gene sequence: CDR1 MGHDK, CDR2 SYGVNS. The length of the CDR3 is 14 residues. Deletions cut 8 bases from V and 0 bases from J, with 14 bases between.

The rearrangement links TRBV29-1 to TRBJ1-4; no firm D call. Germline lookup yields CDR1 SQVTM and CDR2 ANQGSEA. V lost 0 bases to trimming and J lost 15 bases, with 11 bases between them. This CDR3 spans 11 amino acids. CDR3 residues: CSVEDRQAMFF. The DNA of the CDR3 is TGCAGCGTTGAAGATCGGCAGGCAATGTTTTTT.

The rearrangement uses TRBV21-1 and TRBJ2-7; TRBD2 is the table's D call and was not checked against the DNA. TRBV21-1 is a recognized pseudogene. The length of the CDR3 is 15 residues. The CDR3 reads CASRRYCEVCYEQYF. DNA of the CDR3: TGTGCCAGCAGACGATACTGCGAGGTGTGCTACGAGCAGTACTTC.

DNA of the CDR3: TGTGCCAGTAGTATAGGAGTTGCTAATGAAAAACTGTTTTTT. This translates into CASSIGVANEKLFF. V usage is TRBV19 and J usage is TRBJ1-4, with D uncertain. V lost 1 base and J lost 3, with 6 bases in between. The CDR3 covers 14 residues. Per the germline V gene, CDR1 is LNHDA and CDR2 is SQIVND (reference sequence).

The V gene is TRBV20-1, the J gene TRBJ1-1; the D gene is possibly TRBD1 (6 bases). This CDR3 is built from 11 residues. Germline CDR1 reads DFQATT; CDR2 reads SNEGSKA (reference sequence). The CDR3 bases are TGCAGCACAGGGTTTAAGACTGAAGCTTTCTTT. Protein product: CSTGFKTEAFF.

The V gene is TRBV13, the J gene TRBJ1-3; D uncertain. The V end was cut by 3 bases, the J end by 1 base, with 7 bases between. CDR1 is PRHDT and CDR2 is FYEKMQ in the germline V gene (reference sequence). This CDR3 region has 14 residues. Written as DNA, the CDR3 is TGTGCCAGCAGCTTCTCTACGTCTGGAAACACCATATATTTT. This translates into CASSFSTSGNTIYF.

The chain links TRBV6-5 to TRBJ2-1, with 8 bases aligning to TRBD2. CDR3 size: 13 residues. The junction had 18 bases not matched to a gene; V was cut back by 11 bases and J by 15 bases. Germline CDR1 and CDR2: MNHEY and SVGAGI. Here the CDR3 reads CAGCGGPPWIRFF. CDR3 nucleotide sequence: TGTGCCGGTTGCGGGGGGCCTCCTTGGATTCGGTTCTTC.

J is TRBJ2-1 and V is TRBV30, with 9 bases matching TRBD2. After removal of 1 base from V and 12 bases from J, the junction contained 4 bases not matched to a gene. Germline-derived CDR1 and CDR2 are GTSNPN and SVGIG (reference sequence). The CDR3 is made up of 12 amino acids. For the CDR3, the DNA is TGTGCCTGGAGTGGAGCGGGGGGCGGGCAGTTCTTC. Translation: CAWSGAGGGQFF.

This chain links TRBV9 with TRBJ1-2; D not resolved. The CDR3 sequence is 12 residues long. Germline values: CDR1 SGDLS, CDR2 YYNGEE. V dropped 4 bases and J dropped 2 bases, with 6 bases sitting between them. The CDR3 loop is CASSKINYGYTF. Written as DNA, the CDR3 is TGTGCCAGCAGCAAAATAAACTATGGCTACACCTTC.

The chain combines TRBV20-1 with TRBJ2-1, with 8 bases lining up with TRBD2. CDR1 is DFQATT, CDR2 SNEGSKA, per germline (reference sequence). The CDR3 extends over 14 amino acids. Trimming removed 3 bases from V and 9 bases from J; junction bases left unmatched: 10. CDR3 loop: CSASWGLDFSEQFF. CDR3 bases: TGCAGTGCTAGTTGGGGACTAGACTTTAGTGAGCAGTTCTTC.

The chain has TRBV27 and TRBJ2-7, with TRBD2 as a possible D gene (6 bases). The V gene lost 10 bases and the J gene lost 3 bases, with 16 bases spanning the gap. From germline, CDR1 is MNHEY and CDR2 SMNVEV (reference sequence). The CDR3 spans 13 residues. The CDR3 region has the DNA TGTGCCACCCGGGAGTCTCCCTACTACGAGCAGTACTTC. Protein: CATRESPYYEQYF.

This rearrangement joins TRBV5-4 to TRBJ1-4, with 11 nucleotides matching TRBD1. Unmatched junction bases numbered 3, after V lost 0 bases and J lost 8 bases. The CDR3 consists of 15 residues. From germline, CDR1 is SGHNT and CDR2 YYREEE (reference sequence). CDR3 DNA: TGTGCCAGCAGCTTGGCGGGACAGGGGGAAGAAAAACTGTTTTTT. This codes for CASSLAGQGEEKLFF. The full variable domain, completed using reference TRBV5-4 and TRBJ1-4, is ETGVTQSPTHLIKTRGQQVTLRCSSQSGHNTVSWYQQALGQGPQFIFQYYREEENGRGNFPPRFSGLQFPNYSSELNVNALELDDSALYLCASSLAGQGEEKLFFGSGTQLSVL.

There are a few counts of this clone. The rearrangement joins TRBV7-9 to TRBJ2-3, with a tentative D call TRBD2 (6 bases). With 5 bases removed from V and 8 bases from J, the gap between germline ends came to 14 bases. Looked up from germline, CDR1 is SEHNR and CDR2 is FQNEAQ (reference sequence). The CDR3 spans 13 residues. CDR3 sequence: CASSPSGDRTQYF. For the CDR3, the DNA is TGTGCCAGCAGCCCATCGGGGGATCGTACGCAGTATTTT.

The chain carries TRBV18 and TRBJ2-7; TRBD2 might be the D (5 bases). The V gene lost 3 bases and the J gene lost 6 bases, with 6 bases spanning the gap. This CDR3 comprises 11 residues. Per germline, CDR1 KGHSH and CDR2 LQKENI. The DNA of the CDR3 is TGTGCCAGCTCACCCGGAGGCGAGCAGTACTTC. Translation: CASSPGGEQYF.

This clone showed up just a few times. The chain joins TRBV10-3 to TRBJ1-5, with a weak D call TRBD1 (5 bases). Trimming took off 4 bases at V and 5 bases at J, with 15 bases between the two ends. Germline CDR1 and CDR2: ENHRY and SYGVKD. The CDR3 contains 15 residues. The chain's CDR3 is CAISVSRDYDQPQHF. For the CDR3, the DNA is TGTGCCATCAGTGTTTCCAGGGATTACGATCAGCCCCAGCATTTT.

The V call is TRBV3-1 (or the pseudogene TRBV3-2), the J call TRBJ2-5, with 9 bases that match TRBD2. CDR1 is LGHDT and CDR2 is YNNKEL in the germline V gene (reference sequence). The CDR3 loop spans 15 amino acids. With 3 bases clipped from V and 2 bases from J, the junction kept 4 bases outside the gene matches. The CDR3 spells CASSHTTSGQETQYF. The CDR3 DNA reads as TGTGCCAGCAGCCACACGACTAGCGGTCAAGAGACCCAGTACTTC.

The rearrangement uses TRBV5-4 and TRBJ2-1, with a possible D match to TRBD1 (6 bases). Looked up from germline, CDR1 is SGHNT and CDR2 is YYREEE (reference sequence). V gave up 3 bases and J gave up 4 bases, with 14 bases separating them. The CDR3 length is 15 residues. DNA of the CDR3: TGTGCCAGCAGCTACGATACTGGGACATACAATGAGCAGTTCTTC. Translated, it gives CASSYDTGTYNEQFF.

V usage is TRBV2 and J usage is TRBJ1-1; D unresolved. CDR1 and CDR2 (germline): SNHLY, FYNNEI. With 3 bases removed from V and 0 bases from J, the gap between germline ends came to 8 bases. CDR3 length equals 14 residues. CDR3 nucleotides: TGTGCCAGCAGTGAGGAGGGCTTGAACACTGAAGCTTTCTTT. It codes for CASSEEGLNTEAFF.

The chain couples TRBV6-5 to TRBJ1-2; the match to TRBD1 covers 9 bases. CDR1 and CDR2 from the germline V gene are MNHEY and SVGAGI. The CDR3 extends over 14 amino acids. The V and J ends lost 6 bases and 6 bases, in that order; junction bases with no gene match: 8. CDR3 loop: CASSVDRGGNGYTF. The CDR3 nucleotides are TGTGCCAGCAGCGTGGACAGGGGAGGTAATGGCTACACCTTC.

V and J are TRBV5-6 and TRBJ1-2; D possibly corresponds to TRBD1 (5 bases). The CDR3 loop spans 13 amino acids. Deletions cut 3 bases from V and 8 bases from J, with 14 bases between. From germline, CDR1 is SGHDT and CDR2 YYEEEE. The chain's CDR3 is CASSSQALKGYTF. CDR3 bases: TGTGCCAGCAGCTCACAGGCCCTTAAGGGCTACACCTTC. The full variable domain, its missing parts supplied by reference TRBV5-6 and TRBJ1-2, is DAGVTQSPTHLIKTRGQQVTLRCSPKSGHDTVSWYQQALGQGPQFIFQYYEEEERQRGNFPDRFSGHQFPNYSSELNVNALLLGDSALYLCASSSQALKGYTFGSGTRLTVV.